Many counts were recorded for the clone carrying this T cell receptor (beta chain). The junction does not match germline at one end; this may be a read error. These data originate in a study of breast tumors, draining lymph nodes, adjacent tissues. Germline CDR1 is SSHAT and CDR2 is FNYEAQ (reference sequence). There are 13 residues in the CDR3. Samples came from axillary lymph nodes draining the breast cancer. TCRdb reprocessed the multiplex PCR reads via MiXCR and lists one record per CDR3 protein. The sample holds 80,000 to 130,000 distinct CDR3 sequences, 20% to 25% seen once. The TCR comes from a female donor with breast cancer. Some clones in this sample may be carry-over from other donors' samples. The J gene is TRBJ2-3, the V gene TRBV7-7; D perhaps matches TRBD2 (5 bases). The sample was axillary lymph node tissue. The CDR3 nucleotides read TGTGCTAGCAGCCCAGGACTGGAGCATACGCAGTATTTT. Its translation is CASSPGLEHTQYF.